This is a list of T cell receptor beta chains from one sample in a study of regulatory T cells in long-lasting Graves disease. TCRdb recomputed calls from the multiplex PCR reads with MiXCR, one row per CDR3 protein. The sample lists 200,000 to 250,000 distinct CDR3 sequences, around 18% seen once, with around 20% in the top ten. Specimen: peripheral blood mononuclear cells (PBMCs), collected at new diagnosis, from a patient treated with antithyroid drugs. Source of these receptors: a female donor with Graves disease. Both conserved end residues are part of each CDR3. D genes are given only for firm matches. Not all rows give a size; the values are once, few, many and, for expanded clones, a class.

v_call	clone_size	j_call	cdr3_length	d_call	cdr3_aa	cdr3_nt
TRBV5-1	many	TRBJ2-6	17	TRBD1	CASSTGTVDSGANVLTF	TGCGCCAGCAGCACTGGGACAGTCGACTCTGGGGCCAACGTCCTGACTTTC
TRBV24-1	many	TRBJ1-5	15	NA	CATSDSRTPNQPQHF	TGTGCCACCAGTGATAGTCGGACACCTAATCAGCCCCAGCATTTT
TRBV20-1	many	TRBJ2-7	15	TRBD2	CSARGRTSGSYEQYF	TGCAGTGCTAGAGGCCGGACTAGCGGGAGCTACGAGCAGTACTTC
TRBV2	many	TRBJ1-5	13	TRBD1	CASNQGGDQPQHF	TGTGCCAGCAATCAGGGGGGGGATCAGCCCCAGCATTTT
TRBV28	NA	TRBJ1-1	15	NA	CASSFPAAFGTEAFF	TGTGCCAGCAGTTTCCCGGCGGCCTTCGGCACTGAAGCTTTCTTT
TRBV5-1	few	TRBJ2-1	17	NA	CASSFRSSVSSYNEQFF	TGCGCCAGCAGCTTTCGTAGTAGCGTGAGCTCCTACAATGAGCAGTTCTTC
TRBV9	few	TRBJ2-7	18	TRBD2	CASSDLRASGRAGYEQYF	TGTGCCAGCAGCGACCTCAGGGCTAGCGGGAGGGCCGGGTACGAGCAGTACTTC
TRBV30	NA	TRBJ1-1	15	NA	CAWSVLGLGNTEAFF	TGTGCCTGGAGTGTACTAGGATTGGGGAACACTGAAGCTTTCTTT
TRBV6-1	NA	TRBJ1-6	15	TRBD1	CASSTQRDSNSPLHF	TGTGCCAGCAGTACCCAGCGGGACAGCAATTCACCCCTCCACTTT
TRBV2	NA	TRBJ2-4	15	NA	CASRKASGDKNIQYF	TGTGCCAGCAGAAAAGCCTCCGGGGACAAAAACATTCAGTACTTC
TRBV27	many	TRBJ2-7	15	TRBD2	CASSRTAGGAYEQYF	TGTGCCAGCAGTAGGACAGCGGGGGGAGCCTACGAGCAGTACTTC
TRBV3-1	many	TRBJ1-2	13	NA	CASSQELAYGYTF	TGTGCCAGCAGCCAAGAATTAGCGTATGGCTACACCTTC
TRBV12-3/TRBV12-4	once	TRBJ2-3	14	NA	CASSPGGHSDTQYF	TGTGCCAGCAGTCCTGGGGGACATTCAGATACGCAGTATTTT
TRBV6-2/TRBV6-3	few	TRBJ2-7	13	TRBD2	CASSLSGTTSQYF	TGTGCCAGCAGCTTATCAGGGACTACATCCCAGTACTTC
TRBV12-3/TRBV12-4	many	TRBJ1-2	14	NA	CASSLRGGVFGYTF	TGTGCCAGCAGTTTAAGAGGAGGGGTCTTTGGCTACACCTTC
TRBV20-1	many	TRBJ2-4	11	NA	CSARDRDIQYF	TGCAGTGCTAGAGACAGGGACATTCAGTACTTC
TRBV28	many	TRBJ2-4	16	NA	CASSLRGRGGVDIQYF	TGTGCCAGCAGCCTAAGGGGCAGGGGGGGTGTGGACATTCAGTACTTC
TRBV20-1	few	TRBJ2-7	13	TRBD1	CSAREETGSEQYF	TGCAGTGCTAGAGAGGAGACAGGGTCCGAGCAGTACTTC
TRBV20-1	many	TRBJ2-1	15	NA	CSASGGKGSYNEQFF	TGCAGTGCGAGTGGGGGAAAGGGGTCCTACAATGAGCAGTTCTTC
TRBV29-1	NA	TRBJ2-3	14	TRBD2	CSVLSGSATDTQYF	TGCAGCGTTCTTAGCGGGAGCGCCACAGATACGCAGTATTTT
TRBV3-1	many	TRBJ1-2	13	NA	CASSPGNLYGYTF	TGTGCCAGCAGCCCCGGAAACCTCTATGGCTACACCTTC
TRBV12-3/TRBV12-4	NA	TRBJ2-6	16	NA	CASSLVTGFGANVLTF	TGTGCCAGCAGTTTAGTGACAGGCTTTGGGGCCAACGTCCTGACTTTC
TRBV7-2	once	TRBJ2-5	14	NA	CASSSPTGKETQYF	TGTGCCAGCAGCTCGCCAACGGGGAAGGAGACCCAGTACTTC
TRBV7-9	many	TRBJ2-2	16	NA	CASSQGTSGYPGELFF	TGTGCCAGCAGCCAAGGGACCTCAGGGTATCCCGGGGAGCTGTTTTTT
TRBV24-1	many	TRBJ2-3	14	TRBD2	CATSEPAGADTQYF	TGTGCCACCAGCGAGCCCGCGGGAGCAGATACGCAGTATTTT
TRBV7-3	many	TRBJ2-1	17	TRBD2	CASSSTGLAGMGNEQFF	TGTGCCAGCAGCTCTACGGGACTAGCGGGAATGGGCAATGAGCAGTTCTTC